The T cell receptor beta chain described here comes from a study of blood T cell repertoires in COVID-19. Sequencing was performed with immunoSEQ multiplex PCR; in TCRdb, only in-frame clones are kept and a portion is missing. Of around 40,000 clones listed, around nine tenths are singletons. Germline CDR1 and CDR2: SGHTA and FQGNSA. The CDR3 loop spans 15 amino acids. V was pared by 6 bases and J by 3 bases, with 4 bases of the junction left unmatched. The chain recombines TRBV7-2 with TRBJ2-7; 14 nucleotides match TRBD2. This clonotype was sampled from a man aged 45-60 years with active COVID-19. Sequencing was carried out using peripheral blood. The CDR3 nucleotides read TGTGCCAGCAGGGGGACTAGCGGGAGTAGCTACGAGCAGTACTTC. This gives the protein CASRGTSGSSYEQYF.